The clone carrying this T cell receptor (beta chain) was seen many times. After removal of 5 bases from V and 6 bases from J, the junction contained 6 bases not matched to a gene. Germline assignment: CDR1 SNHLY and CDR2 FYNNEI. This CDR3 has 16 residues. The TCR library protocol was used to attach unique molecular identifiers. These identifiers were attached to individual cDNA molecules. TCRdb redid the calling of the 5' RACE reads with MiXCR, one entry per CDR3 protein. The data contain tens of thousands of distinct CDR3 sequences, 14% of them singletons. This entry is derived from a study of early T cells in non-severe SARS-CoV-2 infection.

This chain joins TRBV2 and TRBJ2-3; 15 bases line up with TRBD2. Sequences were obtained from whole blood. The clonotype comes from an adult who was a healthcare worker with PCR-confirmed SARS-CoV-2 infection or an uninfected control (not recorded which). CDR3 residues: CASSPGLAGGSDTQYF. In nucleotides, the CDR3 is TGTGCCAGCAGTCCGGGACTAGCGGGGGGTTCCGATACGCAGTATTTT.